This is a list of T cell receptor beta chains from one sample in a study of blood T cell repertoires in COVID-19. Sequencing was performed with immunoSEQ multiplex PCR; in TCRdb, only in-frame clones are kept and a portion is missing. The data show about 85,000 clones, with 85% to 90% seen just once and about 4.3% held by the top ten. The sequenced sample was peripheral blood. The receptors originated from a woman of 80 years or more with active or convalescent COVID-19. CDR3s include the opening cysteine and the closing phenylalanine or tryptophan. Each record gives: V gene, clone size, D gene, J gene, CDR3 DNA, CDR3 protein. A D gene is named only where the DNA matches it firmly. Where a row states a size, it is once, few, many or the class of an expanded clone; other rows omit it.

V gene: TRBV7-2; clone size: -; D gene: TRBD1; J gene: TRBJ2-5; CDR3 DNA: TGTGCCAGCAGCTCCAACAGGGGGAAGGAGACCCAGTACTTC; CDR3 protein: CASSSNRGKETQYF
V gene: TRBV15; clone size: -; D gene: -; J gene: TRBJ1-4; CDR3 DNA: TGTGCCACCAGCAACCGGGACACGTATGAAAAACTGTTTTTT; CDR3 protein: CATSNRDTYEKLFF
V gene: TRBV5-4; clone size: -; D gene: TRBD1; J gene: TRBJ1-2; CDR3 DNA: TGTGCCAGCAGCTTGGGACAGGGTGAAAGCGGCTACACCTTC; CDR3 protein: CASSLGQGESGYTF
V gene: TRBV5-8; clone size: -; D gene: TRBD2; J gene: TRBJ2-1; CDR3 DNA: TGTGCCAGCAGCTTGGGACTAGCGACCTACAATGAGCAGTTCTTC; CDR3 protein: CASSLGLATYNEQFF
V gene: TRBV5-4; clone size: -; D gene: TRBD1; J gene: TRBJ1-2; CDR3 DNA: TGTGCCAGCAGCAACGCCAGGCAGGGGGCGGACTATGGCTACACCTTC; CDR3 protein: CASSNARQGADYGYTF
V gene: TRBV19; clone size: -; D gene: -; J gene: TRBJ1-2; CDR3 DNA: TGTGCCAGTAGCCCATTGGGCACGAGCTATGGCTACACCTTC; CDR3 protein: CASSPLGTSYGYTF
V gene: TRBV11-2; clone size: -; D gene: TRBD1; J gene: TRBJ1-5; CDR3 DNA: TGTGCCAGCAGCTCACAGGGGGACCAGCCCCAGCATTTT; CDR3 protein: CASSSQGDQPQHF
V gene: TRBV7-2; clone size: -; D gene: -; J gene: TRBJ1-6; CDR3 DNA: TGTGCCAGCAACTTGGGCAGCTCCTATAATTCACCCCTCCACTTT; CDR3 protein: CASNLGSSYNSPLHF
V gene: TRBV11-2; clone size: -; D gene: -; J gene: TRBJ2-2; CDR3 DNA: TGTGCCAGCAGCTTGCGGGGGCGCGACACCGGGGAGCTGTTTTTT; CDR3 protein: CASSLRGRDTGELFF
V gene: TRBV7-9; clone size: -; D gene: -; J gene: TRBJ1-4; CDR3 DNA: TGTGCCAGCAGTCGGGGTGAAAAACTGTTTTTT; CDR3 protein: CASSRGEKLFF
V gene: TRBV4-3; clone size: -; D gene: TRBD2; J gene: TRBJ2-3; CDR3 DNA: TGCGCCAGCAGCCAATCAGCGGGAGAGGTAGATACGCAGTATTTT; CDR3 protein: CASSQSAGEVDTQYF
V gene: TRBV14; clone size: -; D gene: TRBD2; J gene: TRBJ2-7; CDR3 DNA: TGTGCCAGCAGCGGGCGGGAGAAATACGAGCAGTACTTC; CDR3 protein: CASSGREKYEQYF
V gene: TRBV27; clone size: -; D gene: TRBD2; J gene: TRBJ2-7; CDR3 DNA: TGTGCCAGCAGTTTATTCCTAGCGGGAGGGTACGAGCAGTACTTC; CDR3 protein: CASSLFLAGGYEQYF
V gene: TRBV6-1; clone size: -; D gene: -; J gene: TRBJ1-2; CDR3 DNA: TGTGCCAGCAGTGACGAGACAGGAACGGCCCCGAGCTATGGCTACACCTTC; CDR3 protein: CASSDETGTAPSYGYTF
V gene: TRBV6-6; clone size: -; D gene: -; J gene: TRBJ2-5; CDR3 DNA: TGTGCCAGCAGCCGGCCCTCTAGCGCCCAAGAGACCCAGTACTTC; CDR3 protein: CASSRPSSAQETQYF
V gene: TRBV7-2; clone size: -; D gene: TRBD2; J gene: TRBJ2-2; CDR3 DNA: TGTGCCAGCAGCCCTAGGACTAGCGGGAGGGCCACCGGGGAGCTGTTTTTT; CDR3 protein: CASSPRTSGRATGELFF
V gene: TRBV29-1; clone size: -; D gene: -; J gene: TRBJ1-1; CDR3 DNA: TGCAGCGTACAGGTCACTGAAGCTTTCTTT; CDR3 protein: CSVQVTEAFF
V gene: TRBV7-9; clone size: -; D gene: TRBD1; J gene: TRBJ1-3; CDR3 DNA: TGTGCCAGCAGCCATTCAACAGGGGCTGGAAACACCATATATTTT; CDR3 protein: CASSHSTGAGNTIYF
V gene: TRBV7-2; clone size: -; D gene: -; J gene: TRBJ1-5; CDR3 DNA: TGTGCCAGCAGCTTAGGAGTCAGCCGAGGGCAGCCCCAGCATTTT; CDR3 protein: CASSLGVSRGQPQHF
V gene: TRBV6-6; clone size: -; D gene: -; J gene: TRBJ2-3; CDR3 DNA: TGTGCCAGCAGTTTTCAGGGAAGAGCCACAGATACGCAGTATTTT; CDR3 protein: CASSFQGRATDTQYF
V gene: TRBV19; clone size: -; D gene: TRBD2; J gene: TRBJ2-1; CDR3 DNA: TGTGCCAGTAATTCAGCGGGAAGTATCCATGAGCAGTTCTTC; CDR3 protein: CASNSAGSIHEQFF
V gene: TRBV9; clone size: -; D gene: TRBD1; J gene: TRBJ1-1; CDR3 DNA: TGTGCCAGCAGCGCAAGACCGGGACAGGGGGCTTGGGCTGAAGCTTTCTTT; CDR3 protein: CASSARPGQGAWAEAFF
V gene: TRBV7-2; clone size: -; D gene: TRBD1; J gene: TRBJ1-1; CDR3 DNA: TGTGCCAGCAGCTTAACGGGACAGGGGGCATTCATGAACACTGAAGCTTTCTTT; CDR3 protein: CASSLTGQGAFMNTEAFF
V gene: TRBV4-3; clone size: -; D gene: -; J gene: TRBJ1-3; CDR3 DNA: TGCGCCAGCAGCCAAGACCGTATTGGAAACACCATATATTTT; CDR3 protein: CASSQDRIGNTIYF
V gene: TRBV5-1; clone size: -; D gene: -; J gene: TRBJ2-7; CDR3 DNA: TGCGCCAGCAGCTTGGCGGACACCTTCTACGAGCAGTACTTC; CDR3 protein: CASSLADTFYEQYF
V gene: TRBV29-1; clone size: -; D gene: TRBD2; J gene: TRBJ2-1; CDR3 DNA: TGCAGCGTTGTGAGCGGGAGATTATGGGAGCAGTTCTTC; CDR3 protein: CSVVSGRLWEQFF
V gene: TRBV21-1; clone size: -; D gene: -; J gene: TRBJ2-1; CDR3 DNA: TGTGCCAGCAGCAAAGCGGTACGAAGCGGGAGTAATGAGCAGTTCTTC; CDR3 protein: CASSKAVRSGSNEQFF
V gene: TRBV10-1; clone size: -; D gene: TRBD1; J gene: TRBJ1-1; CDR3 DNA: TGCGCCAGCAGTCTTCGGGGACAGGGGGCCTCGGTCACTGAAGCTTTCTTT; CDR3 protein: CASSLRGQGASVTEAFF
V gene: TRBV19; clone size: once; D gene: -; J gene: TRBJ2-1; CDR3 DNA: TGTGCCAGCGAAGCCTCCCAAGGGAGAGAGCAGTTCTTC; CDR3 protein: CASEASQGREQFF
V gene: TRBV24-1; clone size: -; D gene: TRBD1; J gene: TRBJ2-7; CDR3 DNA: TGTGCCACCAGTGATTTGGCGTTTTGGCAGGGGGCCTACGAGCAGTACTTC; CDR3 protein: CATSDLAFWQGAYEQYF
V gene: TRBV15; clone size: -; D gene: -; J gene: TRBJ1-2; CDR3 DNA: TGTGCCACCAGCAGAGATGGGCCTGGCTATGGCTACACCTTC; CDR3 protein: CATSRDGPGYGYTF
V gene: TRBV6-1; clone size: -; D gene: -; J gene: TRBJ2-2; CDR3 DNA: TGTGCCAGCAGTGAGGGGAGTGCGAACACCGGGGAGCTGTTTTTT; CDR3 protein: CASSEGSANTGELFF
V gene: TRBV18; clone size: -; D gene: TRBD1; J gene: TRBJ1-3; CDR3 DNA: TGTGCCAGCTCCTCAGGGGGAGCTGGAAACACCATATATTTT; CDR3 protein: CASSSGGAGNTIYF
V gene: TRBV5-1; clone size: -; D gene: TRBD1; J gene: TRBJ1-1; CDR3 DNA: TGCGCCAGCAGCTTGGGTTACGGGGGACAGGACACTGAAGCTTTCTTT; CDR3 protein: CASSLGYGGQDTEAFF
V gene: TRBV5-1; clone size: -; D gene: -; J gene: TRBJ1-2; CDR3 DNA: TGCGCCAGCAGCTTGGGAGAGCTCTCCTATGGCTACACCTTC; CDR3 protein: CASSLGELSYGYTF
V gene: TRBV7-9; clone size: -; D gene: -; J gene: TRBJ2-2; CDR3 DNA: TGTGCCAGCAGCTTAGTGTCGTACACCGGGGAGCTGTTTTTT; CDR3 protein: CASSLVSYTGELFF
V gene: TRBV11-2; clone size: -; D gene: -; J gene: TRBJ1-5; CDR3 DNA: TGTGCCAGCAGCCCCCCGGGGGTGAAGGGAGGCAATCAGCCCCAGCATTTT; CDR3 protein: CASSPPGVKGGNQPQHF
V gene: TRBV19; clone size: -; D gene: TRBD1; J gene: TRBJ1-1; CDR3 DNA: TGTGCCAGTAAGATTAGGGACAGTTATTTAACTGAAGCTTTCTTT; CDR3 protein: CASKIRDSYLTEAFF
V gene: TRBV2; clone size: -; D gene: -; J gene: TRBJ1-5; CDR3 DNA: TGTGCCAGCAGTCCCGGGATGAGCAATCAGCCCCAGCATTTT; CDR3 protein: CASSPGMSNQPQHF
V gene: TRBV7-2; clone size: -; D gene: -; J gene: TRBJ2-1; CDR3 DNA: TGTGCCAGCAGCCCCGGGGTGGGTCTGTTCAATGAGCAGTTCTTC; CDR3 protein: CASSPGVGLFNEQFF
V gene: TRBV6-2/TRBV6-3; clone size: -; D gene: -; J gene: TRBJ1-1; CDR3 DNA: TGTGCCAGCAGTATGCGACGGGGGGCCACTGAAGCTTTCTTT; CDR3 protein: CASSMRRGATEAFF
V gene: TRBV24-1; clone size: once; D gene: -; J gene: TRBJ2-2; CDR3 DNA: TGTGCCACCAGTGATAGGGGTAACACCGGGGAGCTGTTTTTT; CDR3 protein: CATSDRGNTGELFF
V gene: TRBV2; clone size: -; D gene: -; J gene: TRBJ2-3; CDR3 DNA: TGTGCCAGCAGATCAATGGATACGCAGTATTTT; CDR3 protein: CASRSMDTQYF
V gene: TRBV28; clone size: -; D gene: -; J gene: TRBJ2-3; CDR3 DNA: TGTGCCAGCAGCGGTCCCGGGTTTGCCGGAGGGAGCACAGATACGCAGTATTTT; CDR3 protein: CASSGPGFAGGSTDTQYF
V gene: TRBV6-6; clone size: -; D gene: TRBD1; J gene: TRBJ1-6; CDR3 DNA: TGTGCCAGTAGTACAGGGGGCCTAGGAAATTCACCCCTCCACTTT; CDR3 protein: CASSTGGLGNSPLHF
V gene: TRBV7-8; clone size: -; D gene: -; J gene: TRBJ1-5; CDR3 DNA: TGTGCCAGCAGCTTAGGCATACCGACAGATGGGCCCCAGCATTTT; CDR3 protein: CASSLGIPTDGPQHF
V gene: TRBV2; clone size: -; D gene: TRBD2; J gene: TRBJ2-2; CDR3 DNA: TGTGCCAGCAGTGTTGTTAGGACTAGCCCCTTGGCCGGGGAGCTGTTTTTT; CDR3 protein: CASSVVRTSPLAGELFF
V gene: TRBV29-1; clone size: -; D gene: -; J gene: TRBJ2-5; CDR3 DNA: TGCAGCGTTGACCCGGGAATTCAAGAGACCCAGTACTTC; CDR3 protein: CSVDPGIQETQYF
V gene: TRBV30; clone size: -; D gene: -; J gene: TRBJ2-2; CDR3 DNA: TGTGCCTGGAGGCGACAGGCGTCCGGGGAGCTGTTTTTT; CDR3 protein: CAWRRQASGELFF
V gene: TRBV9; clone size: -; D gene: -; J gene: TRBJ2-1; CDR3 DNA: TGTGCCAGCAGCGCCCACTATACAGGGAACGTATACAATGAGCAGTTCTTC; CDR3 protein: CASSAHYTGNVYNEQFF
V gene: TRBV5-3; clone size: -; D gene: TRBD1; J gene: TRBJ2-2; CDR3 DNA: TGTGCCAGAAGTAACAGGGGGCGGTCTTGCCCTAACACCGGGGAGCTGTTTTTT; CDR3 protein: CARSNRGRSCPNTGELFF
V gene: TRBV15; clone size: -; D gene: -; J gene: TRBJ1-4; CDR3 DNA: TGTGCCACCAGCACCGTCGGGGGGTTACGGGAAAAACTGTTTTTT; CDR3 protein: CATSTVGGLREKLFF
V gene: TRBV27; clone size: -; D gene: -; J gene: TRBJ2-7; CDR3 DNA: TGTGCCAGCAGTTTCGCGGGGAAGGGCTACGAGCAGTACTTC; CDR3 protein: CASSFAGKGYEQYF
V gene: TRBV6-4; clone size: -; D gene: -; J gene: TRBJ1-1; CDR3 DNA: TGTGCCAGCAGCGCGACAGAGGACACTGAAGCTTTCTTT; CDR3 protein: CASSATEDTEAFF
V gene: TRBV12-3/TRBV12-4; clone size: once; D gene: -; J gene: TRBJ1-6; CDR3 DNA: TGTGCCAGCAGTCCATCAGTGTCACCCCTCCACTTT; CDR3 protein: CASSPSVSPLHF
V gene: TRBV25-1; clone size: once; D gene: -; J gene: TRBJ2-7; CDR3 DNA: TGTGCCAGCAGTGGGCATCAGGGGATCGGCGAGCAGTACTTC; CDR3 protein: CASSGHQGIGEQYF
V gene: TRBV29-1; clone size: -; D gene: TRBD1; J gene: TRBJ1-1; CDR3 DNA: TGCAGCGTGGTGGGACAGGGAAGGACTGAAGCTTTCTTT; CDR3 protein: CSVVGQGRTEAFF
V gene: TRBV7-3; clone size: -; D gene: TRBD2; J gene: TRBJ2-6; CDR3 DNA: TGTGCCAGCAGCTCATGGCCTAGCGGGGCCTCTGGGGCCAACGTCCTGACTTTC; CDR3 protein: CASSSWPSGASGANVLTF
V gene: TRBV9; clone size: few; D gene: -; J gene: TRBJ2-1; CDR3 DNA: TGTGCCAGCAACCTAGCAGGGGATCTTTACAATGAGCAGTTCTTC; CDR3 protein: CASNLAGDLYNEQFF